These 19 T cell receptor beta chains were all obtained from the same sample, sequenced in a study of blood T cell repertoires in COVID-19 (dated by TCRdb to the early 2020s). Libraries came from the immunoSEQ multiplex PCR assay. TCRdb carries this immuneACCESS record with in-frame sequences only. Its versions omit some clonotypes, under half of them owing to an unresolved V gene in the studies checked, with the rest unexplained. The sample table records about 120,000 clones; around 70% of these occur just once. The ten largest clones take up around 5.5% of the sample. The sequencing sample was made of peripheral blood. The receptor set was obtained from a man in his 60s with acute or convalescent COVID-19.

The chain links TRBV5-1 to TRBJ2-3, with 8 bases matching TRBD2. Germline CDR1 and CDR2: SGHRS and YFSETQ. CDR3 length: 16 residues. After removal of 3 bases from V and 0 bases from J, the junction contained 6 bases not matched to a gene. The CDR3 loop is CASSSSGRTSTDTQYF. The CDR3 DNA reads as TGCGCCAGCAGCTCGAGCGGGAGAACCAGCACAGATACGCAGTATTTT.

The V and J genes are TRBV5-1 and TRBJ2-7; TRBD2 aligns across 8 bases. V trimming: 4 bases; J trimming: 5 bases; junction bases outside the gene matches: 17. CDR3 length: 17 amino acids. Germline CDR1 SGHRS, CDR2 YFSETQ. CDR3: CASSPTTYLAGEDEQYF. CDR3 nucleotide sequence: TGCGCCAGCAGCCCAACTACCTACCTAGCGGGCGAGGACGAGCAGTACTTC. Full variable domain (rest looked up from reference TRBV5-1 and TRBJ2-7): KAGVTQTPRYLIKTRGQQVTLSCSPISGHRSVSWYQQTPGQGLQFLFEYFSETQRNKGNFPGRFSGRQFSNSRSEMNVSTLELGDSALYLCASSPTTYLAGEDEQYFGPGTRLTVT.

This sequence joins TRBV6-1 and TRBJ1-4; D might be TRBD1 (6 bases). CDR1 MNHNS and CDR2 SASEGT come from the germline V gene. The ends were cut back, 0 bases at V and 8 bases at J, with 19 bases in the middle. The CDR3 sequence is 17 residues long. As DNA, the CDR3 is TGTGCCAGCAGTGAAGCGCTTCGAGGGGAGGGGGTCGAAAAACTGTTTTTT. Protein: CASSEALRGEGVEKLFF.

V gene TRBV11-1 combines with J gene TRBJ1-4; TRBD1 might be the D (5 bases). Germline lookup yields CDR1 SGHAT and CDR2 FQDESV (reference sequence). There are 15 residues in the CDR3. Trimming pared 6 bases from V and 0 bases from J, leaving 11 bases between. The CDR3 DNA follows: TGTGCCAGCAGGGACACCCTTGCAACTAATGAAAAACTGTTTTTT. Its protein product is CASRDTLATNEKLFF.

The rearrangement uses TRBV5-1 and TRBJ2-2; maybe TRBD2 (6 bases). With 1 base removed from V and 0 bases from J, the gap between germline ends came to 7 bases. Germline V lookup: CDR1 SGHRS, CDR2 YFSETQ. CDR3 size: 15 residues. This CDR3 reads CASSLTGANTGELFF. CDR3 sequence (DNA): TGCGCCAGCAGCTTGACGGGGGCGAACACCGGGGAGCTGTTTTTT.

This chain joins TRBV7-6 and TRBJ1-1, with a weak D call TRBD1 (5 bases). This CDR3 comprises 15 residues. The germline V and J ends were trimmed by 2 bases and 0 bases, with 10 bases remaining between them. Germline CDR1 is SGHVS and CDR2 is FNYEAQ. This CDR3 is CASSLLAGLNTEAFF. Written as DNA, the CDR3 is TGTGCCAGCAGCTTATTAGCAGGGTTGAACACTGAAGCTTTCTTT. Using reference TRBV7-6 and TRBJ1-1 for the parts outside the CDR3, the full variable domain is GAGVSQSPRYKVTKRGQDVALRCDPISGHVSLYWYRQALGQGPEFLTYFNYEAQQDKSGLPNDRFSAERPEGSISTLTIQRTEQRDSAMYRCASSLLAGLNTEAFFGQGTRLTVV.

V gene TRBV5-1 combines with J gene TRBJ2-6, with D hard to call. CDR3 length equals 15 residues. Germline lookup yields CDR1 SGHRS and CDR2 YFSETQ. The V end was cut by 1 base, the J end by 0 bases, with 5 bases between. CDR3 residues: CASSLFSSGANVLTF. Here the CDR3 DNA reads TGCGCCAGCAGCTTGTTCAGCTCTGGGGCCAACGTCCTGACTTTC.

This clone was recorded once. The chain is built from TRBV21-1 and TRBJ1-5; the table's D gene call, TRBD1, was not cross checked with the DNA. TRBV21-1 is a known pseudogene. The CDR3 has 19 residues. The CDR3 loop reads CASSKPDRSIAYSNQPQHF. The CDR3 DNA sequence: TGTGCCAGCAGCAAACCAGACAGGTCTATCGCGTATAGCAATCAGCCCCAGCATTTT.

In this sample, this clone turned up a few times. The gene calls are TRBV11-3 and TRBJ2-7, with D perhaps TRBD2 (6 bases). The CDR3 contains 16 residues. Germline assignment: CDR1 SGHNT and CDR2 YENEEA. Trimming removed 5 bases at V and 0 bases at J, with 17 bases between. The CDR3 nucleotides are TGTGCCAGCAGCCCGCGGGACGGCTCCGACTCCTACGAGCAGTACTTC. Translation: CASSPRDGSDSYEQYF. Using reference TRBV11-3 and TRBJ2-7 for the parts outside the CDR3, the full variable domain is EAGVVQSPRYKIIEKKQPVAFWCNPISGHNTLYWYLQNLGQGPELLIRYENEEAVDDSQLPKDRFSAERLKGVDSTLKIQPAELGDSAVYLCASSPRDGSDSYEQYFGPGTRLTVT.

This sequence joins TRBV7-9 and TRBJ2-3, with D possibly matching TRBD2 (5 bases). The germline V gene has CDR1 SEHNR and CDR2 FQNEAQ (reference sequence). The CDR3 has 14 amino acids. With 6 bases removed from V and 0 bases from J, the gap between germline ends came to 10 bases. The CDR3: CASRPSGSTDTQYF. CDR3 in DNA: TGTGCCAGCAGACCCAGCGGTAGCACAGATACGCAGTATTTT.

This clone came up a few times. The chain uses TRBV11-3 and TRBJ2-1; 9 bases line up with TRBD2. V trimming: 5 bases; J trimming: 4 bases; junction bases outside the gene matches: 9. The CDR3 is 16 residues long. The germline V gene has CDR1 SGHNT and CDR2 YENEEA. CDR3 protein: CASSLSETSGYNEQFF. The CDR3 nucleotides read TGTGCCAGCAGCCTCAGCGAGACTAGCGGATACAATGAGCAGTTCTTC.

This sequence joins TRBV10-2 and TRBJ1-2; D is perhaps TRBD1 (6 bases). The CDR3 consists of 13 residues. V lost 3 bases and J lost 4, with 9 bases in between. Germline loops: CDR1 WSHSY, CDR2 SAAADI. This chain's CDR3 is CASSDTGPYGYTF. CDR3 DNA: TGCGCCAGCAGTGACACAGGGCCCTATGGCTACACCTTC.

The chain has TRBV29-1 and TRBJ2-7; 10 bases agree with TRBD2. The germline V gene has CDR1 SQVTM and CDR2 ANQGSEA. This CDR3 spans 15 amino acids. J lost 0 bases, V lost 6 bases, and 8 bases had no gene match. The CDR3 sequence: CSVLKAGGSSYEQYF. Here the CDR3 DNA reads TGCAGCGTCCTCAAAGCGGGAGGGAGCTCCTACGAGCAGTACTTC.

The V and J genes are TRBV27 and TRBJ1-3, with a weak D call TRBD1 (6 bases). The CDR3 consists of 16 residues. The germline V and J ends were trimmed by 5 bases and 3 bases, with 17 bases remaining between them. Germline V lookup: CDR1 MNHEY, CDR2 SMNVEV (reference sequence). The CDR3 DNA reads as TGTGCCAGCAGTCCCCAGGGGACACTTCTTGGAAACACCATATATTTT. It is translated as CASSPQGTLLGNTIYF.

A few counts support this clone. The rearrangement uses TRBV6-1 and TRBJ2-7; 8 bases map to TRBD2. Germline V lookup: CDR1 MNHNS, CDR2 SASEGT. The CDR3 is 17 amino acids. V lost 2 bases and J lost 5; bases outside the gene matches: 14. CDR3 sequence reads: CASSESFGGLGRNEQYF. The CDR3 DNA is TGTGCCAGCAGTGAATCATTTGGGGGACTAGGACGCAACGAGCAGTACTTC.

The rearrangement links TRBV14 to TRBJ2-5; D is uncertain. This CDR3 is built from 14 residues. V was clipped by 4 bases and J by 1 base, with 10 bases between them. Germline V lookup: CDR1 SGHDN, CDR2 FVKESK. The CDR3, as DNA: TGTGCCAGCAGCCGCAGACATTTCCAAGAGACCCAGTACTTC. Amino acids: CASSRRHFQETQYF.

The rearrangement uses TRBV11-3 and TRBJ2-5; D is unresolved. The CDR3 spans 13 residues. CDR1 and CDR2 (germline): SGHNT, YENEEA. V was shortened by 0 bases and J by 3 bases, with 5 bases between the two germline ends. CDR3 amino acids: CASSLDAEETQYF. Here the CDR3 DNA reads TGTGCCAGCAGCTTAGATGCGGAAGAGACCCAGTACTTC.

This clone came up once. V gene TRBV7-8 combines with J gene TRBJ2-5; the D is unclear. V shed 5 bases and J shed 1 base, with 11 bases lying between them. The germline CDR1 and CDR2 sequences are SGHVS and FQNEAQ. This CDR3 is 14 amino acids long. The CDR3 sequence: CASSLSVAQETQYF. CDR3 in DNA: TGTGCCAGCAGCCTCTCAGTAGCCCAAGAGACCCAGTACTTC.

This clone was picked up a small number of times. The chain joins TRBV24-1 to TRBJ2-3; the match to TRBD2 covers 12 bases. V gave up 7 bases and J gave up 5 bases; unmatched junction bases: 9. This CDR3 has 16 residues. Germline values: CDR1 KGHDR, CDR2 SFDVKD. Here the CDR3 reads CATRPGASGRGDTQYF. The DNA of the CDR3 is TGTGCCACCAGGCCCGGGGCTAGCGGGAGGGGAGATACGCAGTATTTT.